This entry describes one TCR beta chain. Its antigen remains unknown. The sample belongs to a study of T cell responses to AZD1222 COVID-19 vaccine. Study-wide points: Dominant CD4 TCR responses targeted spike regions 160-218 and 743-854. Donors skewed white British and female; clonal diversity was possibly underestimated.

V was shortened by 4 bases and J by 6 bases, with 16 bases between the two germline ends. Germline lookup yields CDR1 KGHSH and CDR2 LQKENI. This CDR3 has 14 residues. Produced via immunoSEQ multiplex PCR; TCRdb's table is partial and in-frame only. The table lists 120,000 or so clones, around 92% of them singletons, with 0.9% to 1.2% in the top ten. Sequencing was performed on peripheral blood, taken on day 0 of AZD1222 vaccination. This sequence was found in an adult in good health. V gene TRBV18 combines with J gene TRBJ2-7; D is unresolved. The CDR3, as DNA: TGTGCCAGCTCACTCGCCCTCGGAGAAACCGAGCAGTACTTC. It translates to CASSLALGETEQYF.